This TCR beta chain came from a study of blood T cell repertoires in COVID-19. Study overall: COVID-19 samples collected from the United States, Italy and Spain covered acute and convalescent phases.

Method: immunoSEQ multiplex PCR; TCRdb's copy keeps in-frame clones and lacks some. In the table there are roughly 250,000 clones, over 75% of which are singletons. Looked up from germline, CDR1 is SGHRS and CDR2 is YFSETQ. J was trimmed by 0 bases and V by 4 bases; bases with no gene match: 3. The length of the CDR3 is 15 residues. As for this clone: This same CDR3 is encoded by further DNA sequences in the sample.

Sequenced: peripheral blood. The receptor comes from a human donor in a cohort sampled during active COVID-19. The chain is built from TRBV5-1 and TRBJ2-1, with 8 nucleotides matching TRBD1. The CDR3 sequence: CASSRDRSSYNEQFF. In DNA, the CDR3 is TGCGCCAGCAGCAGGGACAGGAGCTCCTACAATGAGCAGTTCTTC.